This T cell receptor (beta chain) was captured by sequencing in a study of blood T cell repertoires in COVID-19. Background on the study: The United States, Italy and Spain supplied acute and convalescent COVID-19 samples.

V was pared by 5 bases and J by 3 bases, with 11 bases between. CDR3 size: 13 residues. As processed by the authors: By means of reference gene primer amplification, nucleated cell counts were estimated. The data were produced by immunoSEQ multiplex PCR, yet TCRdb's version contains in-frame clones alone and is incomplete. Clonal size and the V and J genes are those of that table, whereas D and trimming came from the DNA. Among around 140,000 clones listed, 70% to 90% were seen once. Material for sequencing was peripheral blood. This TCR came from a human donor in a cohort sampled during active COVID-19. V and J are TRBV12-3 or TRBV12-4 and TRBJ2-7; D call uncertain. In nucleotides, the CDR3 is TGTGCCAGCAGTAACCCCGAGCGCTACGAGCAGTACTTC. Residues: CASSNPERYEQYF.